This T cell receptor (beta chain) was profiled in a study of cytomegalovirus exposure and HLA in healthy donors. As concerns this clone: Its antigen is unknown.

The study, taken as a whole, reports: While the bulk of TCR sequences proved rare, some public TCRs turned up in many donors.

60 Vbeta and 13 Jbeta primers were used in PCR. Only in-frame clones appear in the TCRdb table, and some are missing; sequencing was by immunoSEQ multiplex PCR. The repertoire has over 110,000 clones, 70% to 80% of them found once; the top ten carry approximately 5.6%. Trimming stripped 6 bases from V and 2 bases from J, with 13 bases between. CDR1 is SNHLY and CDR2 is FYNNEI in the germline V gene. CDR3 length equals 14 residues. The sequence derives from a middle-aged woman in good health and CMV-seropositive. Input material: PBMCs. The chain combines TRBV2 with TRBJ2-5; D perhaps matches TRBD1 (5 bases). Here the CDR3 DNA reads TGTGCCAGCAGCGCAATGGGGCTTCAAGAGACCCAGTACTTC. Translating it yields CASSAMGLQETQYF.